A single sample gave rise to the 28 T cell receptor beta chains below, sequenced in a study of shared clonotypes between healthy human individuals (dated by TCRdb to 2018 to 2020). The library came from the immunoSEQ multiplex PCR assay. TCRdb holds this immuneACCESS table with in-frame rearrangements only. Some clones are missing; in checked studies, unresolved V genes explain under half, and the rest has no known cause. The sample includes about 560,000 clones, with roughly four fifths observed a single time. The ten largest account for around 11% of the sample. Sequenced sample: PBMCs. These TCRs come from a middle-aged woman in good health. Some clones in this sample may be carry-over from other donors' samples.

This clone appeared a few times. This chain connects TRBV27 to TRBJ2-7; 10 bases are a match to TRBD2. There are 14 residues in the CDR3. Trimming took 5 bases from V and 5 from J; bases not matched to a gene: 6. Germline V gene lookup returns CDR1 MNHEY and CDR2 SMNVEV (reference sequence). CDR3 in DNA: TGTGCCAGCAGTCCGGGACTAGCGAGCCACGAGCAGTACTTC. Amino acids: CASSPGLASHEQYF.

The chain employs TRBV15 and TRBJ2-1, with 10 bases that match TRBD2. V trimming: 2 bases; J trimming: 4 bases; junction bases outside the gene matches: 2. This CDR3 has 15 amino acids. Germline V CDR1 and CDR2: LNHNV, YYDKDF (reference sequence). DNA of the CDR3: TGTGCCACCAGCAGACCGGGACTAGCGTACAATGAGCAGTTCTTC. Protein: CATSRPGLAYNEQFF.

With respect to this clone: A far larger clone is one base from this, pointing to a likely read error. The chain joins TRBV28 to TRBJ2-1; a weak D match, TRBD2 (5 bases). Looked up from germline, CDR1 is MDHEN and CDR2 is SYDVKM. CDR3 length equals 16 residues. CDR3 residues: CASSYPHGGSYDEQFF. CDR3 nucleotides: TGTGCCAGCAGTTACCCTCACGGAGGTTCCTACGATGAGCAGTTCTTC.

The chain employs TRBV7-2 and TRBJ2-3; D is unclear. The V end was cut by 5 bases, the J end by 0 bases, with 9 bases between. CDR3 length equals 14 residues. From germline, CDR1 is SGHTA and CDR2 FQGNSA. CDR3 nucleotide sequence: TGTGCCAGCAGCCCTCAACCTAGCACAGATACGCAGTATTTT. It is translated as CASSPQPSTDTQYF.

The chain is built from TRBV2 and TRBJ2-1; maybe TRBD2 (8 bases). The ends were cut back, 5 bases at V and 2 bases at J, with 19 bases in the middle. Germline CDR1 and CDR2: SNHLY and FYNNEI. This CDR3 is 17 amino acids long. The CDR3 reads CASSPLGTAGAYNEQFF. DNA for the CDR3: TGTGCCAGCAGTCCCCTAGGGACAGCGGGAGCCTACAATGAGCAGTTCTTC.

The V gene is TRBV10-3, the J gene TRBJ2-2, with a tentative D call TRBD2 (5 bases). The V gene's germline CDR1 is ENHRY and CDR2 SYGVKD. This CDR3 contains 13 residues. V gave up 6 bases and J gave up 9 bases, with 14 bases separating them. The CDR3 DNA sequence: TGTGCCATCAGGGACTGGGGTAGTCGGGAGCTGTTTTTT. As protein: CAIRDWGSRELFF.

The chain has TRBV29-1 and TRBJ1-1; 7 bases fit TRBD1. There are 14 residues in the CDR3. The V and J ends lost 4 bases and 3 bases, in that order; junction bases with no gene match: 8. CDR1 and CDR2 from the germline V gene are SQVTM and ANQGSEA. The CDR3 here is CSVAPQGVYTEAFF. The CDR3 DNA reads as TGCAGCGTTGCTCCCCAGGGGGTCTACACTGAAGCTTTCTTT. Drawing the rest from reference TRBV29-1 and TRBJ1-1, the complete variable domain is SAVISQKPSRDICQRGTSLTIQCQVDSQVTMMFWYRQQPGQSLTLIATANQGSEATYESGFVIDKFPISRPNLTFSTLTVSNMSPEDSSIYLCSVAPQGVYTEAFFGQGTRLTVV.

The V and J genes are TRBV5-1 and TRBJ2-7; D is possibly TRBD1 (8 bases). The CDR3 totals 21 residues. In germline, CDR1 is SGHRS, CDR2 YFSETQ. V shed 1 base and J shed 1 base, with 30 bases lying between them. CDR3 protein: CASSLKGGTGSSGTTSYEQYF. The CDR3 DNA reads as TGCGCCAGCAGCTTGAAGGGAGGGACAGGAAGCTCCGGGACTACTTCCTACGAGCAGTACTTC.

The genes are TRBV2 and TRBJ1-2, with 7 positions matching TRBD1. V lost 1 base and J lost 4; bases outside the gene matches: 3. This CDR3 is 14 amino acids long. CDR1 SNHLY and CDR2 FYNNEI come from the germline V gene. The DNA of the CDR3 is TGTGCCAGCAGTGAAGGGTACAGGGGCTATGGCTACACCTTC. This encodes CASSEGYRGYGYTF.

This sequence joins TRBV29-1 and TRBJ2-7; a possible D gene is TRBD2 (5 bases). The CDR3 covers 12 residues. CDR1 is SQVTM, CDR2 ANQGSEA, per germline. Trimming pared 5 bases from V and 3 bases from J, leaving 11 bases between. The CDR3 loop reads CSVYSGGYEQYF. CDR3 DNA: TGCAGCGTTTACTCTGGAGGCTACGAGCAGTACTTC.

V is TRBV7-2 and J is TRBJ2-7; D may match TRBD1 or TRBD2 (5 bases each). CDR1 and CDR2 (germline): SGHTA, FQGNSA. V gave up 4 bases and J gave up 5 bases, with 12 bases separating them. The CDR3 sequence is 13 residues long. The CDR3: CASSYKGDHEQYF. The CDR3, as DNA: TGTGCCAGCAGCTATAAAGGGGACCACGAGCAGTACTTC.

The V and J genes are TRBV4-1 and TRBJ2-1, with TRBD2 matching over 7 bases. CDR1 MGHRA and CDR2 YSYEKL come from the germline V gene. The CDR3 is 15 residues long. With 3 bases clipped from V and 0 bases from J, the junction kept 2 bases outside the gene matches. CDR3 sequence (DNA): TGCGCCAGCAGCCACCCTAGCGGCTCCTACAATGAGCAGTTCTTC. This sequence encodes CASSHPSGSYNEQFF.

This rearrangement joins TRBV10-3 to TRBJ1-5; D is ambiguous. CDR1 and CDR2 (germline): ENHRY, SYGVKD. Trimming cost V 2 bases and J 3 bases, with 8 bases left between them. The CDR3 runs 14 residues. The CDR3 loop reads CAISEVADNQPQHF. The CDR3 DNA reads TGTGCCATCAGTGAGGTAGCGGACAATCAGCCCCAGCATTTT.

This chain joins TRBV2 and TRBJ2-7; weak D call: TRBD2 (6 bases). Germline CDR1 is SNHLY and CDR2 is FYNNEI. This CDR3 region has 13 residues. Trimming pared 10 bases from V and 3 bases from J, leaving 16 bases between. The CDR3 nucleotides are TGTGCCAACGGACGAGGGAGGTACTACGAGCAGTACTTC. It specifies CANGRGRYYEQYF.

The chain carries TRBV7-3 and TRBJ1-5; D gene unclear. There are 15 residues in the CDR3. The V gene lost 0 bases and the J gene lost 0 bases, with 6 bases spanning the gap. Germline values: CDR1 SGHTA, CDR2 FQGTGA. The chain's CDR3 is CASSLTGNSNQPQHF. The CDR3 coding sequence is TGTGCCAGCAGCTTAACGGGGAATAGCAATCAGCCCCAGCATTTT.

This chain joins TRBV28 and TRBJ1-3; D is ambiguous. Trimming cost V 2 bases and J 4 bases, with 12 bases left between them. Germline V CDR1 and CDR2: MDHEN, SYDVKM. The CDR3 runs 15 residues. CDR3 bases: TGTGCCAGCAGTTTACCCCCACGTGCGGGAAACACCATATATTTT. Its translation: CASSLPPRAGNTIYF.

The chain carries TRBV5-1 and TRBJ1-3; TRBD1 is a possible D gene (5 bases). Between the trimmed V and J ends, which lost 4 bases and 3 bases, there was a span of 11 bases. Germline CDR1 and CDR2: SGHRS and YFSETQ. The CDR3 has 14 residues. The CDR3, as DNA: TGCGCCAGCAGCCGAGACAGTTTTGGAAACACCATATATTTT. Translated, it gives CASSRDSFGNTIYF.

Concerning this clone itself: Because the CDR3 is missing its conserved closing phenylalanine or tryptophan, this is likely a read error. The DNA is omitted, as the CDR3 cannot be located on it reliably, and the CDR3 follows TCRdb's listing. The chain combines TRBV6-5 with TRBJ2-7; no DNA check was done on the table's D call, TRBD2. Germline lookup yields CDR1 MNHEY and CDR2 SVGAGI. Termini included, the CDR3 measures 15 amino acids. CDR3 region: CASSPGGLAGRPISI.

CDR3 nucleotides: TGTGCCACCAGCCCCCGACAGGGCTACGAGCAGTACTTC. It yields the protein CATSPRQGYEQYF. V is TRBV15 and J is TRBJ2-5; 7 nucleotides match TRBD1. The end of the DNA aligns better with TRBJ2-7, so the J call may be wrong. Looked up from germline, CDR1 is LNHNV and CDR2 is YYDKDF (reference sequence). The length of the CDR3 is 13 residues.

This clone occurred once. The chain uses TRBV7-9 and TRBJ2-7; the D call may be TRBD1 or TRBD2 (5 bases each). The CDR3 totals 16 residues. The ends were cut back, 4 bases at V and 3 bases at J, with 19 bases in the middle. Germline V lookup: CDR1 SEHNR, CDR2 FQNEAQ (reference sequence). CDR3 sequence reads: CASSSLGDRRHYEQYF. The CDR3 DNA follows: TGTGCCAGCAGCTCGCTCGGGGACCGAAGGCACTACGAGCAGTACTTC.

The chain employs TRBV28 and TRBJ2-5; 10 positions match TRBD2. There are 14 residues in the CDR3. V gave up 5 bases and J gave up 1 base; unmatched junction bases: 1. The germline V gene has CDR1 MDHEN and CDR2 SYDVKM. The CDR3 region has the DNA TGTGCCAGCAGTCTAGCGGGAGTCCAAGAGACCCAGTACTTC. Residues: CASSLAGVQETQYF. Filled out from reference TRBV28 and TRBJ2-5, the complete variable domain reads DVKVTQSSRYLVKRTGEKVFLECVQDMDHENMFWYRQDPGLGLRLIYFSYDVKMKEKGDIPEGYSVSREKKERFSLILESASTNQTSMYLCASSLAGVQETQYFGPGTRLLVL.

Regarding this clone: Other DNA sequences in the sample encode the same CDR3. The chain joins TRBV18 to TRBJ1-2; the D gene is possibly TRBD1 (5 bases). This CDR3 has 14 amino acids. V was trimmed by 2 bases and J by 2 bases, leaving 9 bases between them. Germline V gives CDR1 KGHSH, CDR2 LQKENI. This CDR3 is CASSPGTDNYGYTF. CDR3 nucleotides: TGTGCCAGCTCACCAGGGACGGACAACTATGGCTACACCTTC. The full variable domain, with the rest looked up from reference TRBV18 and TRBJ1-2, is NAGVMQNPRHLVRRRGQEARLRCSPMKGHSHVYWYRQLPEEGLKFMVYLQKENIIDESGMPKERFSAEFPKEGPSILRIQQVVRGDSAAYFCASSPGTDNYGYTFGSGTRLTVV.

This clone was recorded once. The same CDR3 also results from other DNA sequences found in this sample. In DNA form, the CDR3 reads TGTGCCAGCAGTCAGGGGGGCTATGGCTACACCTTC. Translation gives CASSQGGYGYTF. V and J are TRBV28 and TRBJ1-2; 7 bases map to TRBD1. The CDR3 consists of 12 residues. Germline V gene lookup returns CDR1 MDHEN and CDR2 SYDVKM. The trim removed 5 bases at V and 4 bases at J, leaving 1 base unmatched.

The CDR3 reads CASSDWTTFEAFF. The CDR3 DNA sequence: TGTGCCAGCAGTGACTGGACAACGTTCGAAGCTTTCTTT. V is TRBV25-1 and J is TRBJ1-1; tentative D call: TRBD1 (5 bases). The CDR3 covers 13 residues. The germline CDR1 and CDR2 sequences are MGHDK and SYGVNS. Trimming took off 3 bases at V and 8 bases at J, with 13 bases between the two ends.

The chain has TRBV7-6 and TRBJ1-1, with TRBD1 as a possible D gene (6 bases). V gave up 0 bases and J gave up 1 base, with 12 bases separating them. Germline assignment: CDR1 SGHVS and CDR2 FNYEAQ. The CDR3 covers 16 residues. In DNA form, the CDR3 reads TGTGCCAGCAGCTTAGCGTCGGGGGCAGCGAACACTGAAGCTTTCTTT. Residues: CASSLASGAANTEAFF.

The genes are TRBV27 and TRBJ2-3; 10 bases fit TRBD2. The ends lost 5 bases at V and 5 bases at J; junction bases unmatched: 10. CDR1 MNHEY and CDR2 SMNVEV come from the germline V gene (reference sequence). This CDR3 comprises 16 residues. In nucleotides, the CDR3 is TGTGCCAGCAGTCCTCAAGCGGGAGGGCCGGGAGATACGCAGTATTTT. This translates into CASSPQAGGPGDTQYF.

This clone was observed a handful of times. The chain employs TRBV7-9 and TRBJ2-1; D unclear. The CDR3 length is 14 residues. The V end lost 2 bases, the J end lost 9 bases, and 14 bases lay between the germline ends. CDR1 and CDR2 (germline): SEHNR, FQNEAQ (reference sequence). The CDR3 sequence is CASSLTGPPPEQFF. The CDR3 DNA is TGTGCCAGCAGCTTAACGGGCCCGCCCCCTGAGCAGTTCTTC. The full variable domain, its missing parts supplied by reference TRBV7-9 and TRBJ2-1, is DTGVSQNPRHKITKRGQNVTFRCDPISEHNRLYWYRQTLGQGPEFLTYFQNEAQLEKSRLLSDRFSAERPKGSFSTLEIQRTEQGDSAMYLCASSLTGPPPEQFFGPGTRLTVL.

V is TRBV11-2 and J is TRBJ2-7, with no clear D. This CDR3 spans 16 amino acids. V was shortened by 5 bases and J by 0 bases, with 17 bases between the two germline ends. Germline V lookup: CDR1 SGHAT, CDR2 FQNNGV. The CDR3 loop is CASSPSRRVGSYEQYF. DNA of the CDR3: TGTGCCAGCAGCCCCTCCCGCCGGGTAGGCTCCTACGAGCAGTACTTC.